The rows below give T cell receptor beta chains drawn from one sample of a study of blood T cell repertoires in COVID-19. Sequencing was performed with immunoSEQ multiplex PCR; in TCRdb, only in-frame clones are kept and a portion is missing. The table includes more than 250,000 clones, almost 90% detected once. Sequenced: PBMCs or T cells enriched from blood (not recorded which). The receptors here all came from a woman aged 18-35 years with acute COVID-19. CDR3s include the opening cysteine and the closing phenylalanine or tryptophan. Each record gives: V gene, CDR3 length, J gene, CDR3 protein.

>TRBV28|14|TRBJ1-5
CASRNRGSNQPQHF
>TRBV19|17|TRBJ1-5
CASSIGGGSYSNQPQHF
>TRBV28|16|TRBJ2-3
CASSSHRQGKGDTQYF
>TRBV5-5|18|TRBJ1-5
CASSLRQGPMYSNQPQHF
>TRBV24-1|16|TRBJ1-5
CATSDRDRGPNQPQHF
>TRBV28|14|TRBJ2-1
CAITLATSYNEQFF
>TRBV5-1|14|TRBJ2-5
CASTLGGVRETQYF
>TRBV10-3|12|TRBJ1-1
CAIGQPNTEAFF
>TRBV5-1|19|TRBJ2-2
CASSNPRSGGRAYTGELFF
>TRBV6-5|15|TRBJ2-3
CASSRLATSTDTQYF
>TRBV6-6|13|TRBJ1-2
CASSPETDRRYTF
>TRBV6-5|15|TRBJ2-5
CASSYTGAGGETQYF
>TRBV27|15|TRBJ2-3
CASSLRQVPSDTQYF
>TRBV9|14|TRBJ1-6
CASAGGTGPSPLHF
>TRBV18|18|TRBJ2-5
CASSPFPDTGLGEETQYF
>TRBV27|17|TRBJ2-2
CASSFSALAGVRRELFF
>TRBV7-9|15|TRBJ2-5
CASSFFSSGRETQYF
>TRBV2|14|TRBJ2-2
CASSWERNTGELFF
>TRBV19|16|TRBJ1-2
CASSSGTGNFNYGYTF
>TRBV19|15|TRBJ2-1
CASSYSGSSYNEQFF
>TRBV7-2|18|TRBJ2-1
CASSFPREGRPIYNEQFF
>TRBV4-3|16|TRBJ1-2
CASSQDRTAGGYGYTF
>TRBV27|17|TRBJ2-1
CASSLSSAGPSYNEQFF
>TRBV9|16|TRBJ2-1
CASSVMAGGGGNEQFF
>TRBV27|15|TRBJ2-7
CASSPPPGGSYEQYF
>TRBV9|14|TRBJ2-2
CASSVGQHTGELFF
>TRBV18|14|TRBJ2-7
CASSPGTGADEQYF
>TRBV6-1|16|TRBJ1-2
CASSGRNRGSDYGYTF
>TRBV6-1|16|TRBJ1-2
CASSELLGQTLHGYTF
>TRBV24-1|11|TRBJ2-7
CATSDHYEQYF
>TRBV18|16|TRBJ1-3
CASSPDRGKAGNTIYF
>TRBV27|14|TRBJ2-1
CASSPDRGLFGQFF
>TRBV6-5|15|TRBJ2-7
CATISGTVNSYEQYF
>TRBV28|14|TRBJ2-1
CASSLSGGSNEQFF
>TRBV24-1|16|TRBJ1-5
CATSDLLGQRSQPQHF
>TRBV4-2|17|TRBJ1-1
CASSRSTGEPWNTEAFF
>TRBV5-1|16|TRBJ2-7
CASSLDSGSNFYEQYF
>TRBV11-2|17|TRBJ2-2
CASSIKQGRVSTGELFF
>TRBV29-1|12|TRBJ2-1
CSGLAGSVEQFF
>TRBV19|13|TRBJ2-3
CASSIARGDTQYF
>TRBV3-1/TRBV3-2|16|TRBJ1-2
CASSPPGEEENYGYTF
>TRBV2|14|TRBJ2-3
CASRLAGPTDTQYF
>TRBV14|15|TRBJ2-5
CASSRVRDRWGTQYF
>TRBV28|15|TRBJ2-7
CASIPRGQGSYEQYF
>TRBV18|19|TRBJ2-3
CASSPQGTPGLGSTDTQYF
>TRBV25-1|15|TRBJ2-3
CASSEYEIAADTQYF
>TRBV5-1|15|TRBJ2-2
CASSIGDRDTGELFF
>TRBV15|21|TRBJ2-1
CATSRDPSWTSGSGSYNEQFF
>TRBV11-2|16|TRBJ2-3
CASSLYVGGPTDTQYF
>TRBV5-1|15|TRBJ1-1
CASSLTEGMNTEAFF
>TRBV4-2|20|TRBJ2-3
CASSQNGLAGVYGLTITQYF
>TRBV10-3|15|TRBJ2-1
CAIRPDSGTYNEQFF
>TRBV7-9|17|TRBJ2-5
CASSPTFSGRDQETQYF
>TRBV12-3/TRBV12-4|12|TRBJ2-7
CASSPGVYEQYF
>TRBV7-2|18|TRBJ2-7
CASSLVAGTSGSAYEQYF
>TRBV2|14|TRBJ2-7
CASSVGQASYEQYF